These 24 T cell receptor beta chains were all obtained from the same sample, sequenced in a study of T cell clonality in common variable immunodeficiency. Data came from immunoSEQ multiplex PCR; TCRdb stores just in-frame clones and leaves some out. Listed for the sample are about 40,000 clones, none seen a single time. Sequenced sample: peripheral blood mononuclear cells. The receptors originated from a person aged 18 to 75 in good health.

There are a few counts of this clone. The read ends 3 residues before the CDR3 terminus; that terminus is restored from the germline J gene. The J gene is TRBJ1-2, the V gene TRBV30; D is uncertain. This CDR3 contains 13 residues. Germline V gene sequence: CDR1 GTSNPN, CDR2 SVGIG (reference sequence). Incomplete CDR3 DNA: TGTGCCTGGAGTACCTTAAAAACCTACGAC. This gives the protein CAWSTLKTYD. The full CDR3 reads CAWSTLKTYDYTF.

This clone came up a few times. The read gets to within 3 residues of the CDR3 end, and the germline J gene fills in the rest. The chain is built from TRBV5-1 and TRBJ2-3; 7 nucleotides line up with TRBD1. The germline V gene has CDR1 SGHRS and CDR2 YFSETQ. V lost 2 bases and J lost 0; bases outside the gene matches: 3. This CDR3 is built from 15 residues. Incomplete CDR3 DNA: TGCGCCAGCAGCTTAGGGGGCCCTAGCACAGATACG. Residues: CASSLGGPSTDT. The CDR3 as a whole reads CASSLGGPSTDTQYF.

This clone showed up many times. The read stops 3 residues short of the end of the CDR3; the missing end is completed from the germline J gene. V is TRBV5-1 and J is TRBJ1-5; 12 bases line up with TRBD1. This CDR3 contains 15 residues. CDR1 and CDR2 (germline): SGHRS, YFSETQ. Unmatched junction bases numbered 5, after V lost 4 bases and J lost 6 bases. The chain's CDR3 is CASSAGQGAGQPQHF. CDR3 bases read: TGCGCCAGCAGCGCGGGACAGGGGGCGGGTCAGCCC.

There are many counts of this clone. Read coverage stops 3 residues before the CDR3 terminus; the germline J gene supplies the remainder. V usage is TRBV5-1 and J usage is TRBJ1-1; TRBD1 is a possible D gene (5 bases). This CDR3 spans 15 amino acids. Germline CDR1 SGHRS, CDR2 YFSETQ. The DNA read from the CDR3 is TGCGCCAGCAGCTTGGGGCAGGGCGGGGGAGAAGTA. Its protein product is CASSLGQGGGEV. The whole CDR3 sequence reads CASSLGQGGGEVAFF.

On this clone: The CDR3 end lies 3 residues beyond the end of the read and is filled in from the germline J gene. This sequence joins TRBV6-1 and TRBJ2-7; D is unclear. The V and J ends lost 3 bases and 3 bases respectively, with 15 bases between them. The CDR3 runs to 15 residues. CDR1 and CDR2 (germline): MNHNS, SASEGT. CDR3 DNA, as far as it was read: TGTGCCAGCAGTGACTTAAGCCCCCCCTACTACGAG. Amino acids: CASSDLSPPYYE. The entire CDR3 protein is CASSDLSPPYYEQYF.

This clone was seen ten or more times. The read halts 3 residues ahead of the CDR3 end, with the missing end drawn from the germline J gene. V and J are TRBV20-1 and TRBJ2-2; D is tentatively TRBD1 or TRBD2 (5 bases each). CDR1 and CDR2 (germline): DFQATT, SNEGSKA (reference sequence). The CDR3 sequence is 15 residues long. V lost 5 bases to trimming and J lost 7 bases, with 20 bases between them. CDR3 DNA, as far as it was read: TGCAGTGCTGAAAGCGCAGACAGCGAGGGCGGGGAG. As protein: CSAESADSEGGE. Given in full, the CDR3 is CSAESADSEGGELFF.

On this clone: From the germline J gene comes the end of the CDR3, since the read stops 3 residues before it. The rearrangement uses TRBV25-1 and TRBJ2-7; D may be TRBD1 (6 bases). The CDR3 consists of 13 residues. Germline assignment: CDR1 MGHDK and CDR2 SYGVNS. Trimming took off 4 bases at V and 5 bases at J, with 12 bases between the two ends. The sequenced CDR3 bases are TGTGCCAGCAGTGTAACAGGGACCCACGAG. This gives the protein CASSVTGTHE. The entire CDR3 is CASSVTGTHEQYF.

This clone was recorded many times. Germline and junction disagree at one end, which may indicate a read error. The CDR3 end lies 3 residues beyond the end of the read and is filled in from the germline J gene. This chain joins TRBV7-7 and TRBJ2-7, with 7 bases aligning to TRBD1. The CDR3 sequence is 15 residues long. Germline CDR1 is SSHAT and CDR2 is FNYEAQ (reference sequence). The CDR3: CASSVPGQVSNEQYF. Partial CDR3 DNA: TGTGCTAGCAGCGTCCCTGGACAGGTCTCCAACGAG.

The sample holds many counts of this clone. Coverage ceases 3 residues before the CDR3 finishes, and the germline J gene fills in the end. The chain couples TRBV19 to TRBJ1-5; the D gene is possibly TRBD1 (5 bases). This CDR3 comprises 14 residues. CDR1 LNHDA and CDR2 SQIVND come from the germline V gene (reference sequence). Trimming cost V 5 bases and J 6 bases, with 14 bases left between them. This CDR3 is CASSPGRVIQPQHF. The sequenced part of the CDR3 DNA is TGTGCCAGTAGTCCGGGCAGGGTAATTCAGCCC.

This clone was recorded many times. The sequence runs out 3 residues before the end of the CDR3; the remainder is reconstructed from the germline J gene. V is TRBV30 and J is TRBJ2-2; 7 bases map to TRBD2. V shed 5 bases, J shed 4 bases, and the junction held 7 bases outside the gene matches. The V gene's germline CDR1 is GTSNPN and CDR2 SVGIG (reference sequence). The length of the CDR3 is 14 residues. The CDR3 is CAWQAGSGTGELFF. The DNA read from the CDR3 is TGTGCCTGGCAAGCGGGATCGGGCACCGGGGAG.

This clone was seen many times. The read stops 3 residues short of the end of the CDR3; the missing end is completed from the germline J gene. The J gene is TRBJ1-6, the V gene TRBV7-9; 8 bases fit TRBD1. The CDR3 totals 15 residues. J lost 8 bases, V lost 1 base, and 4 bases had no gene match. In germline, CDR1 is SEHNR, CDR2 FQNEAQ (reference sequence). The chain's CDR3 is CASSLGTGYDSPLHF. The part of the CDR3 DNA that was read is TGTGCCAGCAGCTTAGGGACAGGGTATGATTCACCC.

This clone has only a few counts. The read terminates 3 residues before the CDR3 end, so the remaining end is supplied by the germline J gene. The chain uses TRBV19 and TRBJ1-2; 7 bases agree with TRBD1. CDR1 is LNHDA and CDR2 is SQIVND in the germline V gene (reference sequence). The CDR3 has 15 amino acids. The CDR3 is CASSSLGDRSYDYTF. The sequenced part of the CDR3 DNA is TGTGCCAGTAGTTCACTCGGGGACAGATCCTACGAC.

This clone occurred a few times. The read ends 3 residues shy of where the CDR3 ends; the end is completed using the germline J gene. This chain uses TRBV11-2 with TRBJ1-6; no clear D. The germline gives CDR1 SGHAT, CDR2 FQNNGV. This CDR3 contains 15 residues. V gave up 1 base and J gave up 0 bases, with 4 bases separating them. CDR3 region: CASSLGGSYNSPLHF. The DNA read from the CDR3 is TGTGCCAGCAGCTTAGGCGGCTCCTATAATTCACCC.

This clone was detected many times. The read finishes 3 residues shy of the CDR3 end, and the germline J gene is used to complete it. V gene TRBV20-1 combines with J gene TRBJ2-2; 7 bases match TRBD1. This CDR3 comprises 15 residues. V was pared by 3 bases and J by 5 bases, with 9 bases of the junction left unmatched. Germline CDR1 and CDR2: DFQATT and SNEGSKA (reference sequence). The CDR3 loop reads CSARVPGRGTGELFF. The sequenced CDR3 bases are TGCAGTGCTAGGGTTCCGGGCAGGGGGACCGGGGAG.

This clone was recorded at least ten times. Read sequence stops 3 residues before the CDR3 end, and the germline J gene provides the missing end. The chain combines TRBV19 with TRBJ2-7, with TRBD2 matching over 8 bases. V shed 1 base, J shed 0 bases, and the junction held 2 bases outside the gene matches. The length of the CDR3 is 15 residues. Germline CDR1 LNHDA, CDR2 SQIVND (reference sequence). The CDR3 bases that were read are TGTGCCAGTAGTATAGCCGGGACTAGCTCCTACGAG. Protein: CASSIAGTSSYE. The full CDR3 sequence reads CASSIAGTSSYEQYF.

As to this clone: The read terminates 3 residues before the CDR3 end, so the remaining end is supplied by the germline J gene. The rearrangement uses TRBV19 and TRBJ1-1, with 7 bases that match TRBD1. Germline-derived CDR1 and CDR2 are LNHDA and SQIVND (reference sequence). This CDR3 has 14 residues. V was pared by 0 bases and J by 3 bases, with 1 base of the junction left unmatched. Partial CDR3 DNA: TGTGCCAGTAGTATAGAGACAGGGCACACTGAA. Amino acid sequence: CASSIETGHTE. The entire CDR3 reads CASSIETGHTEAFF.

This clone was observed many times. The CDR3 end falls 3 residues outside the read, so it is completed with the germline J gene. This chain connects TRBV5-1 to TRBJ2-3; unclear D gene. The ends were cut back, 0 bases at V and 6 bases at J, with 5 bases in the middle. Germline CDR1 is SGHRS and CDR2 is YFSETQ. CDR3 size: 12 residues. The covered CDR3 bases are TGCGCCAGCAGCTTGGAATCGGATACG. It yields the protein CASSLESDT. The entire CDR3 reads CASSLESDTQYF.

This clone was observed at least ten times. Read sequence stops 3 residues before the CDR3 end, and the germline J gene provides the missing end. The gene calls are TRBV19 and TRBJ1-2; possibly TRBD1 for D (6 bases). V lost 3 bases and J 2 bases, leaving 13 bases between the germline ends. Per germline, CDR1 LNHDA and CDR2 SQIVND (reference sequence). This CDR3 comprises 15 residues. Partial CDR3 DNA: TGTGCCAGTAGTATCCCCGGGGACAAGAACTATGGC. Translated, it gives CASSIPGDKNYG. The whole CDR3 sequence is CASSIPGDKNYGYTF.

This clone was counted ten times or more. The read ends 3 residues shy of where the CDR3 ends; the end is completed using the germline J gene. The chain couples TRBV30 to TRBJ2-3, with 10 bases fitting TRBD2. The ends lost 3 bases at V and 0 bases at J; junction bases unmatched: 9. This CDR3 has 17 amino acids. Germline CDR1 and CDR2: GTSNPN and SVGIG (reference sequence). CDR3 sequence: CAWRQRGGSISTDTQYF. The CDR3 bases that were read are TGTGCCTGGAGGCAGCGGGGGGGTTCCATAAGCACAGATACG.

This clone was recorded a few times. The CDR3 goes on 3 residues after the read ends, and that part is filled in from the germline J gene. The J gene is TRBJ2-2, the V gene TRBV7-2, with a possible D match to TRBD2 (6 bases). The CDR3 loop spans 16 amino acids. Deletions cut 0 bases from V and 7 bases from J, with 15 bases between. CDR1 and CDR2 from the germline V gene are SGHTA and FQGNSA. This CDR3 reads CASSLARRRGNGELFF. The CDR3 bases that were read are TGTGCCAGCAGCTTAGCCCGGAGGAGGGGTAACGGGGAG.

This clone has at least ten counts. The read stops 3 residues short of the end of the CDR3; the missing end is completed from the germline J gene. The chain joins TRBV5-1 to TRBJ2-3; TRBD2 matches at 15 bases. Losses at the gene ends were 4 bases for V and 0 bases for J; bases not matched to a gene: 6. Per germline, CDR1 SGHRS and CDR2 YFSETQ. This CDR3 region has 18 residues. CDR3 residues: CASSPGGLAGGSTDTQYF. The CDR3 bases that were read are TGCGCCAGCAGCCCTGGGGGACTAGCGGGGGGTAGCACAGATACG.

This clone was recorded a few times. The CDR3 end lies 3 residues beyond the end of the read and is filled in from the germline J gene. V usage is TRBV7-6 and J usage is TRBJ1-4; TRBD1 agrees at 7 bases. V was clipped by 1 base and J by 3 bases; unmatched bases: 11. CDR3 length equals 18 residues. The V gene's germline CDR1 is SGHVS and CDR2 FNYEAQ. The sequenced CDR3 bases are TGTGCCAGCAGCTTAGAGTGGGCAGGGGGGACGGCTAATGAAAAA. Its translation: CASSLEWAGGTANEK. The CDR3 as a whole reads CASSLEWAGGTANEKLFF.

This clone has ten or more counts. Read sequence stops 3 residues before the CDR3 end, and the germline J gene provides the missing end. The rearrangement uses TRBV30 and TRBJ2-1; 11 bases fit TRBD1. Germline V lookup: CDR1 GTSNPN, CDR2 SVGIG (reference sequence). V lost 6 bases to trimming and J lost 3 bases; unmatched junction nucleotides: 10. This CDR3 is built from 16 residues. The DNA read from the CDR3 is TGTGCCTGTTACGGACAGGGGGCTTATGGCTACAATGAG. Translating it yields CACYGQGAYGYNE. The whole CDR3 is CACYGQGAYGYNEQFF.

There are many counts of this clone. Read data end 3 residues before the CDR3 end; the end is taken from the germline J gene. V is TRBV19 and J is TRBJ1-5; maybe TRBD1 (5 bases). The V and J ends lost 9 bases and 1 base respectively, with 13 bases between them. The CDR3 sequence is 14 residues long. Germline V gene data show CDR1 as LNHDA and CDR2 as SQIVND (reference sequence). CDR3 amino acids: CARLDRGSNQPQHF. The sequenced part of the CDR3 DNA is TGTGCCAGATTGGATAGGGGAAGCAATCAGCCC.